A single sample gave rise to the 26 T cell receptor beta chains below, sequenced in a study of T cell responses to AZD1222 COVID-19 vaccine. Data came from immunoSEQ multiplex PCR; TCRdb stores just in-frame clones and leaves some out. The sample lists under 200,000 clones, approximately 94% occurring once. Specimen: peripheral blood, collected on day 0 of AZD1222 vaccination. These receptors all stem from an adult in good health.

The sample holds one count of this clone. The rearrangement joins TRBV6-5 to TRBJ2-7; perhaps TRBD2 as D (5 bases). CDR3 length: 12 amino acids. In germline, CDR1 is MNHEY, CDR2 SVGAGI. The V end was cut by 5 bases, the J end by 3 bases, with 8 bases between. The CDR3 loop reads CASSLTSYEQYF. Written as DNA, the CDR3 is TGTGCCAGCAGTCTCACTAGCTACGAGCAGTACTTC.

This sequence joins TRBV5-5 and TRBJ1-1; no clear D. V lost 1 base to trimming and J lost 0 bases, with 7 bases between them. The germline gives CDR1 SGHKS, CDR2 YYEKEE (reference sequence). There are 14 residues in the CDR3. CDR3 sequence: CASSLSLLNTEAFF. The CDR3, as DNA: TGTGCCAGCAGCTTGTCTTTACTGAACACTGAAGCTTTCTTT.

The chain couples TRBV29-1 to TRBJ1-1, with D hard to call. The CDR3 contains 13 residues. The germline gives CDR1 SQVTM, CDR2 ANQGSEA. Deletions cut 4 bases from V and 5 bases from J, with 14 bases between. The CDR3 region has the DNA TGCAGCGTTGCCCGGTGGCTGGAGACTGAAGCTTTCTTT. Its protein product is CSVARWLETEAFF.

The chain links TRBV20-1 to TRBJ1-1, with D unclear. The CDR3 contains 11 residues. Between the trimmed V and J ends, which lost 4 bases and 5 bases, there was a span of 8 bases. Germline loops: CDR1 DFQATT, CDR2 SNEGSKA (reference sequence). The CDR3: CSATHGTEAFF. The CDR3 nucleotides read TGCAGTGCTACGCATGGGACTGAAGCTTTCTTT.

V usage is TRBV30 and J usage is TRBJ2-1, with 7 bases that match TRBD2. With V trimmed by 2 bases and J by 5 bases, 9 bases remained unmatched. The germline gives CDR1 GTSNPN, CDR2 SVGIG (reference sequence). The CDR3 totals 15 residues. The CDR3 region is CAWSRSGLPHNEQFF. CDR3 bases: TGTGCCTGGAGTCGGTCGGGACTACCCCACAATGAGCAGTTCTTC.

The chain has TRBV12-3 or TRBV12-4 and TRBJ1-3; no reliable D call. V was shortened by 7 bases and J by 4 bases, with 11 bases between the two germline ends. The CDR3 spans 13 residues. The CDR3 DNA reads as TGTGCCAGCACCCTCTGGGGAGGAAACACCATATATTTT. Its protein is CASTLWGGNTIYF.

The rearrangement joins TRBV20-1 to TRBJ1-5; D call uncertain. The CDR3 extends over 11 amino acids. With 5 bases removed from V and 1 base from J, the gap between germline ends came to 3 bases. Germline CDR1 reads DFQATT; CDR2 reads SNEGSKA (reference sequence). In DNA, the CDR3 is TGCAGTGCTCGAAGCAATCAGCCCCAGCATTTT. It specifies CSARSNQPQHF.

This chain connects TRBV6-5 to TRBJ1-5; D is undetermined. The V gene lost 6 bases and the J gene lost 4 bases, with 10 bases spanning the gap. The CDR3 spans 13 residues. Germline V lookup: CDR1 MNHEY, CDR2 SVGAGI. CDR3 amino acids: CASSSQINQPQHF. The CDR3 DNA is TGTGCCAGCAGCTCCCAGATTAATCAGCCCCAGCATTTT.

This chain links TRBV5-4 with TRBJ2-3; the D gene is possibly TRBD1 (5 bases). From germline, CDR1 is SGHNT and CDR2 YYREEE (reference sequence). The CDR3 extends over 15 amino acids. Trimming shortened V by 0 bases and J by 4 bases, and 12 bases separated the two germline ends. The CDR3 DNA follows: TGTGCCAGCAGCTTGGACCAGGGCAAATCAGATACGCAGTATTTT. It translates to CASSLDQGKSDTQYF.

The chain links TRBV6-6 to TRBJ2-7; D might be TRBD2 (5 bases). The CDR3 contains 14 residues. Trimming removed 8 bases from V and 2 bases from J, with 16 bases in between. In germline, CDR1 is MNHNY, CDR2 SVGAGI (reference sequence). CDR3 residues: CASGSGLTPYEQYF. Here the CDR3 DNA reads TGTGCCAGCGGGAGCGGATTAACTCCCTACGAGCAGTACTTC.

This clone was counted a single time. J is TRBJ1-1 and V is TRBV6-1, with D perhaps TRBD1 (5 bases). The germline V gene encodes CDR1 MNHNS and CDR2 SASEGT. Trimming removed 3 bases from V and 0 bases from J, with 8 bases in between. The CDR3 spans 14 residues. The CDR3 coding sequence is TGTGCCAGCAGTGACGACAGTATGAACACTGAAGCTTTCTTT. Encoded protein: CASSDDSMNTEAFF.

The rearrangement uses TRBV12-5 and TRBJ1-6; D remains ambiguous. V was shortened by 3 bases and J by 6 bases, with 9 bases between the two germline ends. Germline V gives CDR1 LGHNT, CDR2 FRNRAP. CDR3 length: 14 amino acids. The CDR3 nucleotides are TGTGCTAGTGGTTTCTTGGTGGGTAATTCACCCCTCCACTTT. The encoded protein is CASGFLVGNSPLHF.

V and J are TRBV5-1 and TRBJ2-7, with D unclear. Germline V lookup: CDR1 SGHRS, CDR2 YFSETQ. V lost 0 bases to trimming and J lost 3 bases, with 7 bases between them. The CDR3 spans 13 residues. CDR3 sequence reads: CASSLGLFYEQYF. CDR3 nucleotide sequence: TGCGCCAGCAGCTTGGGCTTATTCTACGAGCAGTACTTC.

This clone has only one observation. The genes are TRBV2 and TRBJ1-3; weak D call: TRBD1 (5 bases). V dropped 6 bases and J dropped 4 bases, with 10 bases sitting between them. This CDR3 is built from 13 residues. Germline CDR1 reads SNHLY; CDR2 reads FYNNEI. The CDR3: CASRGRVGNTIYF. The CDR3 coding sequence is TGTGCCAGCAGGGGACGTGTAGGAAACACCATATATTTT. The full variable domain, completed using reference TRBV2 and TRBJ1-3, is EPEVTQTPSHQVTQMGQEVILRCVPISNHLYFYWYRQILGQKVEFLVSFYNNEISEKSEIFDDQFSVERPDGSNFTLKIRSTKLEDSAMYFCASRGRVGNTIYFGEGSWLTVV.

This chain uses TRBV5-1 with TRBJ2-3, with 8 bases that match TRBD2. V dropped 2 bases and J dropped 1; count of bases not matched to a gene: 3. Germline CDR1 reads SGHRS; CDR2 reads YFSETQ. This CDR3 has 15 amino acids. CDR3 sequence reads: CASSLGREGTDTQYF. The CDR3, as DNA: TGCGCCAGCAGCTTAGGGCGGGAGGGCACAGATACGCAGTATTTT.

V usage is TRBV28 and J usage is TRBJ1-3; possible D gene TRBD1, 6 bases. V was clipped by 7 bases and J by 4 bases, with 20 bases between them. Germline V lookup: CDR1 MDHEN, CDR2 SYDVKM. The CDR3 spans 16 residues. The CDR3 here is CASNSQGPASGNTIYF. The CDR3 DNA reads as TGTGCCAGCAATTCACAGGGACCTGCTTCGGGAAACACCATATATTTT.

The J gene is TRBJ1-4, the V gene TRBV19, with TRBD1 as a possible D gene (5 bases). CDR3 size: 16 residues. The germline V gene has CDR1 LNHDA and CDR2 SQIVND (reference sequence). V lost 3 bases, J lost 0 bases, and 11 bases lay in between. The CDR3 here is CASSIFGAATNEKLFF. The DNA for the CDR3 is TGTGCCAGTAGTATTTTCGGGGCAGCAACTAATGAAAAACTGTTTTTT.

This sequence joins TRBV27 and TRBJ2-1; 7 bases are shared with TRBD1. Trimming removed 2 bases from V and 8 bases from J; junction bases left unmatched: 3. CDR1 and CDR2 (germline): MNHEY, SMNVEV (reference sequence). The CDR3 is 13 amino acids. Written as DNA, the CDR3 is TGTGCCAGCAGTTTACAGACAGGGCATGAGCAGTTCTTC. This gives the protein CASSLQTGHEQFF.

The genes are TRBV19 and TRBJ1-5; the D is unclear. Looked up from germline, CDR1 is LNHDA and CDR2 is SQIVND (reference sequence). Trimming left V 8 bases short and J 4 bases short, with 12 bases between. The CDR3 totals 13 residues. The CDR3 DNA follows: TGTGCCAGTCGGTGGGCAGCAAATCAGCCCCAGCATTTT. This codes for CASRWAANQPQHF.

This rearrangement joins TRBV28 to TRBJ2-1; TRBD1 agrees at 8 bases. Trimming removed 5 bases from V and 6 bases from J; junction bases left unmatched: 3. This CDR3 region has 13 residues. Germline V lookup: CDR1 MDHEN, CDR2 SYDVKM. CDR3 protein: CASSIQGVNEQFF. Written as DNA, the CDR3 is TGTGCCAGCAGTATACAGGGGGTCAATGAGCAGTTCTTC.

The chain joins TRBV28 to TRBJ1-5; a weak D match, TRBD1 (5 bases). Germline lookup yields CDR1 MDHEN and CDR2 SYDVKM. Trimming removed 3 bases from V and 1 base from J, with 13 bases in between. The length of the CDR3 is 16 residues. CDR3 region: CASSLGRGASNQPQHF. The CDR3 bases are TGTGCCAGCAGTTTGGGTAGGGGTGCGAGCAATCAGCCCCAGCATTTT.

The chain carries TRBV19 and TRBJ2-2; TRBD1 matches at 7 bases. The CDR3 loop spans 13 amino acids. Germline loops: CDR1 LNHDA, CDR2 SQIVND (reference sequence). With V trimmed by 6 bases and J by 7 bases, 5 bases remained unmatched. The CDR3 is CASRGQSIGELFF. CDR3 nucleotides: TGTGCCAGTAGGGGACAGTCCATCGGGGAGCTGTTTTTT. The complete variable domain, with remaining parts taken from reference TRBV19 and TRBJ2-2, reads DGGITQSPKYLFRKEGQNVTLSCEQNLNHDAMYWYRQDPGQGLRLIYYSQIVNDFQKGDIAEGYSVSREKKESFPLTVTSAQKNPTAFYLCASRGQSIGELFFGEGSRLTVL.

This clone is a singleton in its sample. The rearrangement joins TRBV27 to TRBJ2-1, with 7 bases aligning to TRBD2. V lost 3 bases and J lost 5; bases outside the gene matches: 7. Germline CDR1 is MNHEY and CDR2 is SMNVEV (reference sequence). The CDR3 has 15 residues. CDR3 amino acids: CASSFRLAENNEQFF. DNA of the CDR3: TGTGCCAGCAGTTTTCGGCTAGCGGAAAACAATGAGCAGTTCTTC.

CDR3 sequence (DNA): TGTGCCAGCAGTCCCTTAGGGGGGGTGACTGGGGATACGCAGTATTTT. As protein: CASSPLGGVTGDTQYF. The V and J genes are TRBV7-2 and TRBJ2-3; maybe TRBD2 (7 bases). Trimming removed 6 bases from V and 6 bases from J, with 22 bases in between. The CDR3 consists of 16 residues. Germline CDR1 SGHTA, CDR2 FQGNSA.

On this clone: Distinct nucleotide sequences in the sample also encode this CDR3. The genes are TRBV7-9 and TRBJ1-5; D is ambiguous. The V end was cut by 1 base, the J end by 4 bases, with 2 bases between. Germline V lookup: CDR1 SEHNR, CDR2 FQNEAQ (reference sequence). The CDR3 consists of 12 residues. This CDR3 reads CASSLDNQPQHF. Here the CDR3 DNA reads TGTGCCAGCAGCTTAGATAATCAGCCCCAGCATTTT.

As regards this clone: The same CDR3 is also encoded by other DNA sequences in this sample. The chain uses TRBV5-5 and TRBJ1-5; D ambiguous. This CDR3 is built from 15 residues. V lost 0 bases and J 0 bases, leaving 7 bases between the germline ends. Germline values: CDR1 SGHKS, CDR2 YYEKEE (reference sequence). CDR3 residues: CASSLAGNSNQPQHF. CDR3 in DNA: TGTGCCAGCAGCTTGGCCGGAAATAGCAATCAGCCCCAGCATTTT.